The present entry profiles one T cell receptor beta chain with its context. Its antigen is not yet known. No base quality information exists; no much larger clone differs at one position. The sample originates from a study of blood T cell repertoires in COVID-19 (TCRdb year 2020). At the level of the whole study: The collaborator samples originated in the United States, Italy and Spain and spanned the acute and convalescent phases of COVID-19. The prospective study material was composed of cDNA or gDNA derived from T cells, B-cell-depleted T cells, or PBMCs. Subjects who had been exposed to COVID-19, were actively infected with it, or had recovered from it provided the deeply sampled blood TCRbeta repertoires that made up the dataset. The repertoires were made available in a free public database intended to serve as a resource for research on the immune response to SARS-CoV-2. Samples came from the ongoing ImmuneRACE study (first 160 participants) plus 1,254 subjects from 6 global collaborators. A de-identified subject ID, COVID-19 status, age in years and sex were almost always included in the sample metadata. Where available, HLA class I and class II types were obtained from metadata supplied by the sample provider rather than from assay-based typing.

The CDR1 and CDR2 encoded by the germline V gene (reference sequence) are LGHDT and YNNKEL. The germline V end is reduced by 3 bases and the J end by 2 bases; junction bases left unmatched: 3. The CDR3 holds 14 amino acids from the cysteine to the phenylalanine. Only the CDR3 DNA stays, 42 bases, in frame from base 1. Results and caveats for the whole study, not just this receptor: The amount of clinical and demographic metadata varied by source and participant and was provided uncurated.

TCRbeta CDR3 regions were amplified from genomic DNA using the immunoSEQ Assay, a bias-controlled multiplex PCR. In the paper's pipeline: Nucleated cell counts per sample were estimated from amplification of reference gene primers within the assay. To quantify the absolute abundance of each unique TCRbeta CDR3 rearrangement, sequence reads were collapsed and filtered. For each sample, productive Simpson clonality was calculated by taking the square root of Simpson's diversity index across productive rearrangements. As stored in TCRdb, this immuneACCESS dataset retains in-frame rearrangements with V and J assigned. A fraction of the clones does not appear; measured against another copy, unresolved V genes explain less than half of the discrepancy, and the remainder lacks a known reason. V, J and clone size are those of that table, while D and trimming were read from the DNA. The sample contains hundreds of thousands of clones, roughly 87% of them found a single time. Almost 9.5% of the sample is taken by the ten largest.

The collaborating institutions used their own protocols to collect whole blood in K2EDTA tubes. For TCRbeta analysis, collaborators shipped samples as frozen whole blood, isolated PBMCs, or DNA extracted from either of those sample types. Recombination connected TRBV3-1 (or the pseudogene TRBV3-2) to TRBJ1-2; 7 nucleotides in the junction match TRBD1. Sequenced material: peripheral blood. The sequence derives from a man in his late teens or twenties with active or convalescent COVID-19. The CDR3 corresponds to CASSQTGSNYGYTF. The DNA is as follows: TGTGCCAGCAGCCAGACAGGGAGCAACTATGGCTACACCTTC.